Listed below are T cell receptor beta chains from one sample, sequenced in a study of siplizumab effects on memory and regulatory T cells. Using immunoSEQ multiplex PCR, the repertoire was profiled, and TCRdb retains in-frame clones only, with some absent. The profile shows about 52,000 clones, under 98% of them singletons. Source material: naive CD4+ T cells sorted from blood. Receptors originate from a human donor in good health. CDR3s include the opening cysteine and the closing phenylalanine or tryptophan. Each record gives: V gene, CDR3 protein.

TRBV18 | CASSPSIGTSGSDTQYF
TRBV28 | CASSLFLDRGRLGGELFF
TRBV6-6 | CASHRGGGYQETQYF
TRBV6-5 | CASSYSTRDKLLVF
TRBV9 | CASSVGDGGYEQYF
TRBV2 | CASNLQGPLGEQYF
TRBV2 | CASSELASGSNEQFF
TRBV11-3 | CASSFRSNTGELFF
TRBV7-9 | CASSLELAGEKQYF
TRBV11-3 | CASSSKRAALVEQYF
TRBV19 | CASSASGTGELFF
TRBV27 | CASSLGYEQYF
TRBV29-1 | CSVDVSLAANEQFF
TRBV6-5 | CASSYLNIQYF
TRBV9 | CASSTYREGGKLFF
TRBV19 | CASADRASAGANVLTF
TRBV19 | CASSKPESFYGYTF
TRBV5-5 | CASSPGSTYGYTF
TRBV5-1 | CASSLGGEQYF
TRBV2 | CASTSGGQPQHF
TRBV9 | CASSVGPDPGNTIYF
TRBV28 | CASRKPSYGSLFYEQYF
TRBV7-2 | CASSLVRLSTDTQYF
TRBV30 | CAWYQPIVGNTIYF
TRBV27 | CASSRRGGRGLSHTGELFF
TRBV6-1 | CASSWVGQGYEQYF
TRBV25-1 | CASSARGTANYGYTF
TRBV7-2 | CASSVDAGTSGSREQFF
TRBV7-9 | CASSPSEKLFF
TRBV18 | CASSPQVGLNEQFF
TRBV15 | CATSSGLSRDTQYF
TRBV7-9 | CASSLASSTDTQYF
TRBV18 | CASSRRGSEAFF
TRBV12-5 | CASGLVVRERGDTQYF
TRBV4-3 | CASSHTVAGGAYGYTF
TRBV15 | CATSRTLTGNTIYF
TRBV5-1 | CASSLEWGGEKLFF
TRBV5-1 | CASSLSSGNSGANVLTF
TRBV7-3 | CASSLTGGLGVAGELFF
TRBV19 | CASSLRAGEAFF
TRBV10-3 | CAIRGSTAPYEQYF
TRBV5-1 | CASSLLTGGDYGYTF
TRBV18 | CASSPRQGATEAFF
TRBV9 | CASSAGDRGTDTQYF
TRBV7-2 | CASSPGFLRTDTQYF
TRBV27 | CASSLNERTYEQYF
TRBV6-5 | CASSQDRGGTDTQYF
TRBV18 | CASSPPQGAMGNEQFF
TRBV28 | CASSPMEAYSNQPQHF
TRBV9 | CASSVGWPTNEKLFF
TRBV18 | CASSPPREQPQHF
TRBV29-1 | CSVASGGSSYEQYF
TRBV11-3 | CASSFFGSEGEQYF
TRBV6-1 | CASSEVGEQFF
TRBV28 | CASQRGRNQPQHF
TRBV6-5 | CASSYSGTSGNREQFF
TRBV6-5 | CASSYGRGLTDTQYF
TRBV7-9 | CASSFRGVMNTEAFF
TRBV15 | CATSRVPHDNEQFF